This is a list of T cell receptor beta chains from one sample in a study of control samples from healthy donors and cancer patients. The method was immunoSEQ multiplex PCR; TCRdb's version includes in-frame clones alone and lacks a portion of them. The sample has 120,000 or so clones, around 87% seen once. The sample consisted of blood. All receptors come from a man between 60 and 70 years old in good health. The CDR3 runs from the conserved cysteine through the conserved F or W. A D gene is named only where the DNA matches it firmly. Clone sizes are given selectively: once, few, many, or a class where the clone is expanded.

v_call	d_call	j_call	clone_size	cdr3_aa	cdr3_nt
TRBV13	-	TRBJ1-1	-	CASSLAGGRNTEAFF	TGTGCCAGCAGCTTAGCTGGGGGAAGGAACACTGAAGCTTTCTTT
TRBV5-1	TRBD2	TRBJ2-7	-	CASSLGLAGDEQYF	TGCGCCAGCAGCCTCGGACTAGCGGGGGACGAGCAGTACTTC
TRBV30	-	TRBJ1-5	-	CAWSVEGLPQHF	TGTGCCTGGAGTGTAGAGGGCTTGCCCCAGCATTTT
TRBV27	-	TRBJ2-7	-	CASRVGSGASYEQYF	TGTGCCAGCAGGGTCGGTTCTGGGGCCTCCTACGAGCAGTACTTC
TRBV3-1/TRBV3-2	-	TRBJ1-1	-	CASSRTGSTEAFF	TGTGCCAGCAGTCGTACAGGTAGCACTGAAGCTTTCTTT
TRBV6-5	-	TRBJ1-1	-	CASRGEGFGNTEAFF	TGTGCCAGCAGAGGGGAAGGTTTTGGGAACACTGAAGCTTTCTTT
TRBV11-3	TRBD1	TRBJ2-7	-	CASSLGQGREQYF	TGTGCCAGCAGCTTAGGACAGGGCCGCGAGCAGTACTTC
TRBV5-6	-	TRBJ1-2	few	CASSLIGLEYGYTF	TGTGCCAGCAGCTTGATAGGGCTGGAGTATGGCTACACCTTC
TRBV6-5	TRBD1	TRBJ2-7	once	CASSNAGTGNYEQYF	TGTGCCAGCAGCAACGCCGGGACAGGGAACTACGAGCAGTACTTC
TRBV5-1	-	TRBJ1-2	-	CASSQMGTINYGYTF	TGCGCCAGCAGCCAAATGGGGACAATCAACTATGGCTACACCTTC
TRBV3-1/TRBV3-2	-	TRBJ2-7	-	CASSRQSYEQYF	TGTGCCAGCAGCCGGCAGAGCTACGAGCAGTACTTC
TRBV5-1	TRBD1	TRBJ1-3	-	CASSFQGQGAGSGNTIYF	TGCGCCAGCAGCTTCCAGGGACAGGGAGCGGGCTCTGGAAACACCATATATTTT
TRBV7-2	-	TRBJ2-7	-	CASSFISSYEQYF	TGTGCCAGCAGCTTTATCAGCTCCTACGAGCAGTACTTC
TRBV27	TRBD2	TRBJ2-2	-	CASSSSPTGGPNTGELFF	TGTGCCAGCAGTTCTTCCCCAACGGGGGGGCCTAACACCGGGGAGCTGTTTTTT
TRBV5-4	-	TRBJ1-1	-	CASSPGRSDEAFF	TGTGCCAGCAGCCCCGGACGGAGCGATGAAGCTTTCTTT
TRBV18	-	TRBJ1-2	-	CASSIMTGADYGYTF	TGTGCCAGCTCAATTATGACAGGAGCCGACTATGGCTACACCTTC
TRBV13	TRBD2	TRBJ2-3	-	CASSLVAGGPDTQYF	TGTGCCAGCAGCTTAGTGGCGGGGGGGCCAGATACGCAGTATTTT